The 6 T cell receptor beta chains given below trace back to one sample, sequenced in a study of T cells after yellow fever vaccination. TCRdb re-called the 5' RACE reads with MiXCR, one entry per CDR3 protein. Of approximately 330,000 distinct CDR3 sequences listed, over 4% are singletons. This specimen consisted of PBMCs, obtained 5 days after the yellow fever booster vaccination. Receptors were obtained from a man aged 18 to 29 who received the YFV17D yellow fever vaccine.

The chain recombines TRBV20-1 with TRBJ2-5, with 7 nucleotides matching TRBD1. CDR1 is DFQATT, CDR2 SNEGSKA, per germline (reference sequence). With V trimmed by 3 bases and J by 1 base, 8 bases remained unmatched. The CDR3 has 15 amino acids. The CDR3 region is CSASDYRGTQETQYF. The CDR3 bases are TGCAGTGCTAGTGATTACAGGGGTACCCAAGAGACCCAGTACTTC.

The J gene is TRBJ2-3, the V gene TRBV4-3; D remains unclear. CDR3 length equals 14 residues. Looked up from germline, CDR1 is LGHNA and CDR2 is YSLEER. Trimming cost V 1 base and J 4 bases, with 9 bases left between them. The CDR3 coding sequence is TGCGCCAGCAGCCAAGCAGAGTCGGCAGATACGCAGTATTTT. Amino acid sequence: CASSQAESADTQYF.

This clonotype was seen at least ten times. V and J are TRBV10-2 and TRBJ2-4; 10 bases are shared with TRBD2. Germline V gene data show CDR1 as WSHSY and CDR2 as SAAADI. CDR3 size: 19 residues. V lost 2 bases, J lost 0 bases, and 10 bases stayed unmatched. CDR3 nucleotide sequence: TGCGCCAGCAGTGAGGTAGCGGGGGGACACGATCTAGCCAAAAACATTCAGTACTTC. It yields the protein CASSEVAGGHDLAKNIQYF.

The genes are TRBV5-1 and TRBJ2-5; D gene ambiguous. The CDR3 consists of 15 residues. Per germline, CDR1 SGHRS and CDR2 YFSETQ. Deletions cut 0 bases from V and 1 base from J, with 10 bases between. Here the CDR3 reads CASSLAGKFQETQYF. CDR3 nucleotide sequence: TGCGCCAGCAGCTTGGCAGGCAAATTCCAAGAGACCCAGTACTTC.

The rearrangement uses TRBV6-2 or TRBV6-3 and TRBJ2-5; D is unresolved. CDR3 length: 16 amino acids. Trimming left V 0 bases short and J 1 base short, with 12 bases between. Per the germline V gene, CDR1 is MNHEY and CDR2 is SVGEGT. Here the CDR3 reads CASSYSRRQIQETQYF. The CDR3 DNA sequence: TGTGCCAGCAGTTACTCTCGGCGGCAAATCCAAGAGACCCAGTACTTC.

The V call is TRBV20-1, the J call TRBJ2-1, with 10 bases lining up with TRBD2. V was pared by 1 base and J by 3 bases, with 12 bases of the junction left unmatched. This CDR3 has 18 amino acids. Looked up from germline, CDR1 is DFQATT and CDR2 is SNEGSKA (reference sequence). The CDR3: CSARAPTLTSGDYNEQFF. Here the CDR3 DNA reads TGCAGTGCTAGAGCCCCTACTCTAACTAGCGGGGACTACAATGAGCAGTTCTTC.